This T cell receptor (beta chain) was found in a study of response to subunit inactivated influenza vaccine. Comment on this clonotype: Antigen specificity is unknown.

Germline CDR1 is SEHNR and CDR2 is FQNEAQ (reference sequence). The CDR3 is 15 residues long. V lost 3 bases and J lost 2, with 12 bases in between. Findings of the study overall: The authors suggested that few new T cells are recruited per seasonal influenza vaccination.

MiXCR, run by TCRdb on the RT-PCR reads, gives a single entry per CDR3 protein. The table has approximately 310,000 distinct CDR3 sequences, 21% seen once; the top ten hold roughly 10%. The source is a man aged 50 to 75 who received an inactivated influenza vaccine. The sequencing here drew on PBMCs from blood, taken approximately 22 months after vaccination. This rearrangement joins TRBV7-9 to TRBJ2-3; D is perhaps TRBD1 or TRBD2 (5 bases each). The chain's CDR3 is CASSFRDPFTDTQYF. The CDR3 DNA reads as TGTGCCAGCAGCTTCCGGGACCCCTTCACAGATACGCAGTATTTT.